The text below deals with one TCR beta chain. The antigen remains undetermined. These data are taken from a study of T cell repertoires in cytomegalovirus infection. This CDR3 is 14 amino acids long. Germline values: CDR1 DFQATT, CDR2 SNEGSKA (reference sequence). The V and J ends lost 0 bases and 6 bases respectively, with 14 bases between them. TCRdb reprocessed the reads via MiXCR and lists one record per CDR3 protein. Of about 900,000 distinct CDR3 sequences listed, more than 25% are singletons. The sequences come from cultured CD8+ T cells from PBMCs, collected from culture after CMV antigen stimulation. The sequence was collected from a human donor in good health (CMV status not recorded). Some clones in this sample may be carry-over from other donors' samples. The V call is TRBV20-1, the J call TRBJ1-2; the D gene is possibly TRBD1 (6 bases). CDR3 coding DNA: TGCAGTGCTAGAGATATCGTACAGGGACATGGCTACACCTTC. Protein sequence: CSARDIVQGHGYTF.